A single sample gave rise to the 25 T cell receptor beta chains below, sequenced in a study of shared clonotypes between healthy human individuals. The protocol was immunoSEQ multiplex PCR, while the TCRdb copy is restricted to in-frame clones and leaves out a portion. The sample has 1.5 million to 2.5 million clones, approximately 95% seen once. Naive CD8 cells were CD45RO-negative, positively selected for CCR7, excluding terminally differentiated effector memory CD45RA+ cells. Sequencing was carried out using naive CD8+ T cells sorted from blood. Every receptor here comes from a man in his late teens or twenties in good health.

The genes are TRBV27 and TRBJ2-7; 10 bases agree with TRBD1. J gave up 5 bases and V 4 bases, and 8 bases lay outside the gene matches. CDR1 and CDR2 (germline): MNHEY, SMNVEV (reference sequence). The length of the CDR3 is 15 residues. CDR3 in amino acids: CASSSRQGATDEQYF. CDR3 bases: TGTGCCAGCAGTTCACGACAGGGGGCTACCGACGAGCAGTACTTC.

This sequence joins TRBV29-1 and TRBJ2-3; 9 bases align to TRBD1. Germline V gene lookup returns CDR1 SQVTM and CDR2 ANQGSEA. The junction had 7 bases not matched to a gene; V was cut back by 5 bases and J by 1 base. This CDR3 has 15 amino acids. The CDR3 sequence: CSVTGDRDGTDTQYF. CDR3 in DNA: TGCAGCGTTACCGGGGACAGGGATGGCACAGATACGCAGTATTTT.

The J gene is TRBJ1-5, the V gene TRBV27, with 7 nucleotides matching TRBD1. With V trimmed by 0 bases and J by 2 bases, 10 bases remained unmatched. The CDR3 length is 18 residues. CDR1 is MNHEY, CDR2 SMNVEV, per germline (reference sequence). The CDR3 is CASSLSGEGARGNQPQHF. The CDR3 region has the DNA TGTGCCAGCAGTTTATCGGGCGAGGGGGCGCGGGGCAATCAGCCCCAGCATTTT.

V gene TRBV27 combines with J gene TRBJ1-5; D not certain. Germline V gene lookup returns CDR1 MNHEY and CDR2 SMNVEV (reference sequence). CDR3 length: 16 residues. Trimming took 0 bases from V and 1 from J, leaving 10 bases between them. The CDR3 region is CASSLSPLGSNQPQHF. CDR3 DNA sequence: TGTGCCAGCAGTTTATCCCCTCTGGGGAGCAATCAGCCCCAGCATTTT.

A word on this clone: This specimen includes other DNA sequences encoding the same CDR3. V and J are TRBV7-9 and TRBJ2-7; weak D call: TRBD1 (6 bases). Germline-derived CDR1 and CDR2 are SEHNR and FQNEAQ (reference sequence). Trimming stripped 1 base from V and 3 bases from J, with 10 bases between. The length of the CDR3 is 14 residues. This CDR3 reads CASSLGGRGYEQYF. CDR3 bases: TGTGCCAGCAGCTTAGGCGGCAGGGGCTACGAGCAGTACTTC.

In its sample, this clone was seen once. The chain employs TRBV29-1 and TRBJ2-1, with D hard to call. The CDR3 covers 16 residues. Trimming stripped 2 bases from V and 4 bases from J, with 18 bases between. Per the germline V gene, CDR1 is SQVTM and CDR2 is ANQGSEA. CDR3 DNA: TGCAGCGTTGAATCCCCGATTAGCCCCCTTTACAATGAGCAGTTCTTC. Protein sequence: CSVESPISPLYNEQFF.

The chain uses TRBV4-1 and TRBJ2-5, with 11 bases that match TRBD1. V was clipped by 3 bases and J by 1 base; unmatched bases: 1. CDR1 is MGHRA, CDR2 YSYEKL, per germline. There are 15 residues in the CDR3. The CDR3 DNA sequence: TGCGCCAGCAGCCAGGACAGGGGGCTCCAAGAGACCCAGTACTTC. It yields the protein CASSQDRGLQETQYF.

The chain carries TRBV7-3 and TRBJ2-7, with 8 bases lining up with TRBD2. Germline-derived CDR1 and CDR2 are SGHTA and FQGTGA. V gave up 5 bases and J gave up 5 bases; unmatched junction bases: 5. CDR3 size: 13 residues. CDR3 residues: CASSRAGGDEQYF. The CDR3 DNA sequence: TGTGCCAGCAGCCGGGCGGGGGGCGACGAGCAGTACTTC.

The genes are TRBV4-1 and TRBJ1-1, with TRBD1 matching 9 bases. Germline assignment: CDR1 MGHRA and CDR2 YSYEKL. With 0 bases clipped from V and 4 bases from J, the junction kept 9 bases outside the gene matches. The CDR3 sequence is 17 residues long. The CDR3 region has the DNA TGCGCCAGCAGCCAAGATCAGATAGGACAGGGGTCCACTGAAGCTTTCTTT. Amino acids: CASSQDQIGQGSTEAFF.

The chain is built from TRBV27 and TRBJ2-1, with TRBD2 as a possible D gene (5 bases). The length of the CDR3 is 14 residues. Trimming stripped 6 bases from V and 8 bases from J, with 17 bases between. CDR1 and CDR2 (germline): MNHEY, SMNVEV (reference sequence). The CDR3 is CASSPVLLRDEQFF. The CDR3 DNA sequence: TGTGCCAGCAGCCCCGTGTTGTTGAGGGATGAGCAGTTCTTC.

CDR3 sequence (DNA): TGCGCCAGCAGCCCCATTGTGAACGGGGATTCACCCCTCCACTTT. It translates to CASSPIVNGDSPLHF. The chain carries TRBV4-3 and TRBJ1-6; D is uncertain. CDR1 LGHNA and CDR2 YSLEER come from the germline V gene. There are 15 residues in the CDR3. V lost 4 bases and J 8 bases, leaving 15 bases between the germline ends.

The CDR3 reads CASSQNTDTQYF. Written as DNA, the CDR3 is TGCGCCAGCAGTCAGAACACAGATACGCAGTATTTT. V gene TRBV10-1 combines with J gene TRBJ2-3; D is unclear. The CDR3 extends over 12 amino acids. Germline V lookup: CDR1 WNHNN, CDR2 SYGVQD (reference sequence). With 5 bases removed from V and 2 bases from J, the gap between germline ends came to 5 bases.

The table lists this clone with a count of one. This chain joins TRBV7-9 and TRBJ1-5, with a weak D call TRBD1 (5 bases). Germline CDR1 and CDR2: SEHNR and FQNEAQ (reference sequence). The V gene lost 11 bases and the J gene lost 6 bases, with 20 bases spanning the gap. The CDR3 runs to 14 residues. CDR3 DNA sequence: TGTGCCGTAGATTCTGGCGGGGCAATTCAGCCCCAGCATTTT. As protein: CAVDSGGAIQPQHF.

J is TRBJ2-2 and V is TRBV5-1; TRBD2 matches at 9 bases. The trim removed 2 bases at V and 1 base at J, leaving 9 bases unmatched. This CDR3 region has 18 residues. CDR1 is SGHRS, CDR2 YFSETQ, per germline. The DNA for the CDR3 is TGCGCCAGCAGCTTTGGCCCCAGCGGGGGGTTGAACACCGGGGAGCTGTTTTTT. It is translated as CASSFGPSGGLNTGELFF.

A remark on this clone: Other DNA sequences in the sample encode the same CDR3. The chain employs TRBV11-2 and TRBJ2-3; 13 bases fit TRBD2. V trimming: 5 bases; J trimming: 4 bases; junction bases outside the gene matches: 3. The germline V gene encodes CDR1 SGHAT and CDR2 FQNNGV. This CDR3 has 15 residues. DNA of the CDR3: TGTGCCAGCAGCCCTACTAGCGGGGGGGCAGATACGCAGTATTTT. It yields the protein CASSPTSGGADTQYF.

The chain employs TRBV29-1 and TRBJ2-7, with 11 bases identical to TRBD1. This CDR3 contains 12 residues. Looked up from germline, CDR1 is SQVTM and CDR2 is ANQGSEA. The junction had 6 bases not matched to a gene; V was cut back by 7 bases and J by 7 bases. CDR3 sequence (DNA): TGCAGCGCCGGACAGGGGGCCGGAGAGCAGTACTTC. Translated: CSAGQGAGEQYF.

The J gene is TRBJ2-3, the V gene TRBV6-6; TRBD2 agrees at 7 bases. V shed 2 bases, J shed 5 bases, and the junction held 7 bases outside the gene matches. The CDR3 runs 15 residues. The germline CDR1 and CDR2 sequences are MNHNY and SVGAGI (reference sequence). The DNA for the CDR3 is TGTGCCAGCAGTTACACCGCGGGAGAAATAGATACGCAGTATTTT. The encoded protein is CASSYTAGEIDTQYF.

This clone was observed a single time. This chain uses TRBV5-3 with TRBJ2-1; 9 nucleotides match TRBD2. TRBV5-3 is marked as an open reading frame, function uncertain. Trimming removed 1 base from V and 0 bases from J; junction bases left unmatched: 14. This CDR3 spans 20 amino acids. This CDR3 is CARSLTSGRWVPSSYNEQFF. Here the CDR3 DNA reads TGTGCCAGAAGCTTGACTAGCGGGCGATGGGTACCGAGCTCCTACAATGAGCAGTTCTTC.

As regards this clone: The same CDR3 arises from other DNA sequences in this sample as well. This rearrangement joins TRBV19 to TRBJ2-7; 12 nucleotides line up with TRBD2. Germline CDR1 and CDR2: LNHDA and SQIVND (reference sequence). V shed 4 bases, J shed 2 bases, and the junction held 0 bases outside the gene matches. The CDR3 extends over 14 amino acids. The CDR3 loop reads CASSRLAGAYEQYF. As DNA, the CDR3 is TGTGCCAGTAGTAGACTAGCGGGAGCCTACGAGCAGTACTTC.

The rearrangement joins TRBV11-2 to TRBJ1-2; D possibly corresponds to TRBD1 (5 bases). V lost 4 bases and J 7 bases, leaving 16 bases between the germline ends. Germline CDR1 reads SGHAT; CDR2 reads FQNNGV. This CDR3 region has 14 residues. CDR3 in amino acids: CASSSQGLGFGYTF. The CDR3, as DNA: TGTGCCAGCAGCTCCCAGGGACTGGGCTTTGGCTACACCTTC. Full variable domain (remainder filled in from reference TRBV11-2 and TRBJ1-2): EAGVAQSPRYKIIEKRQSVAFWCNPISGHATLYWYQQILGQGPKLLIQFQNNGVVDDSQLPKDRFSAERLKGVDSTLKIQPAKLEDSAVYLCASSSQGLGFGYTFGSGTRLTVV.

The J gene is TRBJ2-5, the V gene TRBV10-3; no firm D call. This CDR3 region has 13 residues. Per the germline V gene, CDR1 is ENHRY and CDR2 is SYGVKD. Trimming left V 6 bases short and J 3 bases short, with 11 bases between. DNA for the CDR3: TGTGCCATCAGGGCAGTCCTGGAAGAGACCCAGTACTTC. Amino acid sequence: CAIRAVLEETQYF.

In nucleotides, the CDR3 is TGTGCCAGTACCTGGGGGGCAGGAGGGGACATTCAGTACTTC. This sequence encodes CASTWGAGGDIQYF. This chain uses TRBV19 with TRBJ2-4; possibly TRBD1 or TRBD2 for D (6 bases each). Trimming cost V 7 bases and J 8 bases, with 18 bases left between them. Per germline, CDR1 LNHDA and CDR2 SQIVND (reference sequence). This CDR3 comprises 14 residues.

The gene calls are TRBV5-1 and TRBJ2-5, with 7 bases identical to TRBD2. The CDR3 is 15 residues long. In germline, CDR1 is SGHRS, CDR2 YFSETQ. V gave up 0 bases and J gave up 1 base; unmatched junction bases: 3. The CDR3 region is CASSLERGFQETQYF. The CDR3 DNA reads as TGCGCCAGCAGCTTGGAGCGGGGATTCCAAGAGACCCAGTACTTC.

The V call is TRBV4-3, the J call TRBJ2-1, with 8 positions matching TRBD2. Trimming removed 6 bases from V and 10 bases from J; junction bases left unmatched: 11. The CDR3 loop spans 14 amino acids. The germline gives CDR1 LGHNA, CDR2 YSLEER. The DNA of the CDR3 is TGCGCCAGCAGGCGCACCCCTTTAGCGGGAGAGCAGTTCTTC. It specifies CASRRTPLAGEQFF.

The CDR3 DNA follows: TGTGCCAGCAGTTACGGAGAAGGGATTGGGGAGCAGTACTTC. Its translation: CASSYGEGIGEQYF. The V gene is TRBV6-5, the J gene TRBJ2-7; unclear D gene. With 2 bases removed from V and 7 bases from J, the gap between germline ends came to 15 bases. This CDR3 is built from 14 residues. Germline V gene lookup returns CDR1 MNHEY and CDR2 SVGAGI.